This entry is about one TCR beta chain. Its cognate antigen is unknown. The data derive from a study of type 1 and type 2 diabetes patients. Study-level background: Donors were type 1 diabetes, type 2 diabetes, or nondiabetic controls. The study, taken as a whole, reports: With limited T2D and control samples, some T1D-only expanded clones may not be T1D-specific.

Roughly 10 milliliters of peripheral blood were collected from each participant. This CDR3 is 15 amino acids long. Losses at the gene ends were 6 bases for V and 3 bases for J; bases not matched to a gene: 7. Amplification started from genomic DNA. The TCR beta CDR3 region was amplified using 30 forward and 13 reverse primers. TCRdb processed the multiplex PCR reads anew with MiXCR; each CDR3 protein has one entry. Found here are 250,000 or so distinct CDR3 sequences, roughly 44% of them singletons; the top ten hold roughly 15%. Input material: peripheral blood mononuclear cells (PBMCs). This clonotype was sampled from a man between 18 and 35 years old with type 2 diabetes. V is TRBV12-3 or TRBV12-4 and J is TRBJ1-5; the match to TRBD1 covers 8 bases. Here the CDR3 reads CASRTGTGINQPQHF. Here the CDR3 DNA reads TGTGCCAGCAGGACCGGGACAGGAATCAATCAGCCCCAGCATTTT.